Below, 22 T cell receptor beta chains from the same sample are listed, as sequenced in a study of T cell changes during pregnancy in multiple sclerosis. Here immunoSEQ multiplex PCR was the method, and the copy in TCRdb shows in-frame clones only, minus some. The repertoire holds tens of thousands of clones, with 85% to 95% as singletons. The sample was peripheral blood, taken in the first trimester of pregnancy. The receptor set was obtained from a female donor with multiple sclerosis, enrolled in a pregnancy study.

CDR3 protein: CASSIQASNQPQHF. The CDR3 DNA is TGTGCCAGTAGTATCCAGGCTAGCAATCAGCCCCAGCATTTT. The chain recombines TRBV19 with TRBJ1-5; D call uncertain. Trimming took off 3 bases at V and 0 bases at J, with 6 bases between the two ends. The CDR3 is 14 amino acids. CDR1 and CDR2 from the germline V gene are LNHDA and SQIVND (reference sequence).

CDR3 region: CSVSVLGSYEQYF. Written as DNA, the CDR3 is TGCAGCGTATCAGTGTTGGGGAGCTACGAGCAGTACTTC. This sequence joins TRBV29-1 and TRBJ2-7; a possible D gene is TRBD2 (5 bases). The CDR3 covers 13 residues. Germline CDR1 is SQVTM and CDR2 is ANQGSEA. V was cut by 6 bases and J by 3 bases, with 15 bases left in between.

In its sample, this clone was seen once. V usage is TRBV5-4 and J usage is TRBJ2-1, with a possible D match to TRBD2 (5 bases). Deletions cut 5 bases from V and 8 bases from J, with 17 bases between. The CDR3 has 14 residues. The germline V gene encodes CDR1 SGHNT and CDR2 YYREEE (reference sequence). Here the CDR3 reads CASRPGLETYEQFF. CDR3 DNA: TGTGCCAGCAGACCAGGACTGGAAACTTATGAGCAGTTCTTC.

This clone came up once. The chain recombines TRBV2 with TRBJ2-1; 10 bases are a match to TRBD2. CDR1 SNHLY and CDR2 FYNNEI come from the germline V gene. The CDR3 sequence is 20 residues long. J lost 3 bases, V lost 4 bases, and 18 bases had no gene match. CDR3 protein: CASSVIAGGKKPLFYNEQFF. CDR3 DNA: TGTGCCAGCAGTGTTATAGCGGGAGGAAAAAAACCACTATTCTACAATGAGCAGTTCTTC.

The J gene is TRBJ2-3, the V gene TRBV10-2, with 7 positions matching TRBD1. The CDR3 extends over 16 amino acids. The V segment lost 10 bases and the J segment 5 bases; nucleotides outside the gene matches: 18. Germline loops: CDR1 WSHSY, CDR2 SAAADI. The CDR3 reads CAIQSFTGEVGDTQYF. The DNA for the CDR3 is TGCGCCATCCAAAGCTTTACAGGGGAAGTAGGAGATACGCAGTATTTT.

The J gene is TRBJ2-1, the V gene TRBV5-8; 12 bases are a match to TRBD2. This CDR3 spans 17 amino acids. With V trimmed by 3 bases and J by 7 bases, 11 bases remained unmatched. Germline lookup yields CDR1 SGHTS and CDR2 YDEGEE. CDR3 amino acids: CASSSHRLAGVGNEQFF. Here the CDR3 DNA reads TGTGCCAGCAGCTCCCACCGACTAGCGGGAGTGGGGAATGAGCAGTTCTTC.

The rearrangement links TRBV6-1 to TRBJ2-7; the match to TRBD1 covers 10 bases. Looked up from germline, CDR1 is MNHNS and CDR2 is SASEGT. The CDR3 has 15 residues. J lost 2 bases, V lost 2 bases, and 3 bases had no gene match. CDR3 DNA sequence: TGTGCCAGCAGTGAAAAGGGGACAGGGGCCTACGAGCAGTACTTC. Residues: CASSEKGTGAYEQYF.

This chain connects TRBV4-1 to TRBJ2-2; maybe TRBD1 (5 bases). V lost 1 base, J lost 7 bases, and 10 bases lay in between. The CDR3 spans 14 residues. Germline loops: CDR1 MGHRA, CDR2 YSYEKL. The CDR3 reads CASSQVWGDGELFF. The CDR3 DNA sequence: TGCGCCAGCAGCCAAGTCTGGGGCGACGGGGAGCTGTTTTTT.

The rearrangement links TRBV11-3 to TRBJ2-1; TRBD2 aligns across 8 bases. The germline V gene encodes CDR1 SGHNT and CDR2 YENEEA. This CDR3 has 15 amino acids. The trim removed 8 bases at V and 6 bases at J, leaving 12 bases unmatched. Written as DNA, the CDR3 is TGTGCCAGCGCCGTGGGGCGGGGGGTCCGCAATGAGCAGTTCTTC. This gives the protein CASAVGRGVRNEQFF.

The chain employs TRBV27 and TRBJ1-3; D is uncertain. V was cut by 2 bases and J by 0 bases, with 14 bases left in between. Germline V gene data show CDR1 as MNHEY and CDR2 as SMNVEV (reference sequence). CDR3 length: 17 amino acids. CDR3 nucleotide sequence: TGTGCCAGCAGTTTAGGGAGACCACCTTTCTCTGGAAACACCATATATTTT. Translation gives CASSLGRPPFSGNTIYF.

This chain uses TRBV29-1 with TRBJ1-2; 8 nucleotides agree with TRBD1. V shed 3 bases and J 4 bases; nucleotides not matched to a gene: 7. The length of the CDR3 is 14 residues. Germline values: CDR1 SQVTM, CDR2 ANQGSEA. The CDR3 DNA is TGCAGCGTTGACCGGACAGGGATGGGCTATGGCTACACCTTC. Protein sequence: CSVDRTGMGYGYTF.

The chain combines TRBV2 with TRBJ1-2; D possibly corresponds to TRBD1 (5 bases). The length of the CDR3 is 13 residues. Trimming took 0 bases from V and 6 from J, leaving 8 bases between them. In germline, CDR1 is SNHLY, CDR2 FYNNEI. The CDR3 nucleotides are TGTGCCAGCAGTGAAGCTAGGGGCCATGGCTACACCTTC. This codes for CASSEARGHGYTF.

J is TRBJ2-1 and V is TRBV25-1; 9 bases are shared with TRBD2. The CDR3 loop spans 16 amino acids. Germline loops: CDR1 MGHDK, CDR2 SYGVNS. Trimming at V came to 3 bases and at J to 3 bases, leaving 6 bases not matched to a gene. In nucleotides, the CDR3 is TGTGCCAGCAGTGAGGTGGCTAGCGGGAACTACAATGAGCAGTTCTTC. Translation: CASSEVASGNYNEQFF.

This rearrangement joins TRBV27 to TRBJ2-1, with 7 bases that match TRBD2. Germline V CDR1 and CDR2: MNHEY, SMNVEV (reference sequence). This CDR3 comprises 16 residues. Trimming cost V 8 bases and J 4 bases; bases outside gene matches: 14. CDR3 sequence: CASSWGGTTAYNEQFF. The CDR3, as DNA: TGTGCCAGCTCGTGGGGCGGGACTACAGCTTACAATGAGCAGTTCTTC.

The chain recombines TRBV11-2 with TRBJ1-1; unclear D gene. Trimming stripped 5 bases from V and 6 bases from J, with 13 bases between. Germline lookup yields CDR1 SGHAT and CDR2 FQNNGV. The length of the CDR3 is 13 residues. CDR3 nucleotides: TGTGCCAGCAGCCCCACCGGAGTCCCTGAAGCTTTCTTT. Translation: CASSPTGVPEAFF.

The chain links TRBV11-2 to TRBJ2-1, with TRBD1 matching over 7 bases. Trimming at V came to 4 bases and at J to 7 bases, leaving 10 bases not matched to a gene. Germline V lookup: CDR1 SGHAT, CDR2 FQNNGV. The CDR3 is made up of 15 amino acids. The chain's CDR3 is CASSSRATGKNEQFF. In DNA, the CDR3 is TGTGCCAGCAGCTCCCGGGCGACAGGGAAGAATGAGCAGTTCTTC.

J is TRBJ1-2 and V is TRBV7-9; D is ambiguous. The CDR3 covers 13 residues. CDR1 SEHNR and CDR2 FQNEAQ come from the germline V gene (reference sequence). Trimming pared 0 bases from V and 8 bases from J, leaving 10 bases between. In DNA, the CDR3 is TGTGCCAGCAGCTTAGCCACTCCGGAGGGCTACACCTTC. This encodes CASSLATPEGYTF. The variable domain in full, completed from reference TRBV7-9 and TRBJ1-2, reads DTGVSQNPRHKITKRGQNVTFRCDPISEHNRLYWYRQTLGQGPEFLTYFQNEAQLEKSRLLSDRFSAERPKGSFSTLEIQRTEQGDSAMYLCASSLATPEGYTFGSGTRLTVV.

The chain combines TRBV18 with TRBJ2-3; 10 nucleotides align to TRBD2. Trimming removed 3 bases from V and 0 bases from J; junction bases left unmatched: 6. CDR3 size: 17 residues. CDR1 and CDR2 (germline): KGHSH, LQKENI. The CDR3: CASSPLAGDLSTDTQYF. CDR3 DNA sequence: TGTGCCAGCTCACCCCTAGCGGGGGACCTAAGCACAGATACGCAGTATTTT.

The CDR3 here is CASSVGVMWERAHNEQFF. CDR3 coding DNA: TGTGCCAGCAGCGTAGGGGTGATGTGGGAGCGGGCCCACAATGAGCAGTTCTTC. The V call is TRBV7-8, the J call TRBJ2-1; D is perhaps TRBD2 (6 bases). V shed 5 bases and J shed 5 bases, with 25 bases lying between them. The CDR3 covers 18 residues. CDR1 and CDR2 from the germline V gene are SGHVS and FQNEAQ.

The chain uses TRBV18 and TRBJ2-3; tentatively, D is TRBD1 (6 bases). Trimming stripped 3 bases from V and 6 bases from J, with 10 bases between. The length of the CDR3 is 13 residues. Germline-derived CDR1 and CDR2 are KGHSH and LQKENI. The CDR3 spells CASSPQGYDTQYF. DNA of the CDR3: TGTGCCAGCTCACCCCAGGGGTATGATACGCAGTATTTT.

V usage is TRBV6-6 and J usage is TRBJ2-3; the D gene is possibly TRBD2 (6 bases). There are 12 residues in the CDR3. Germline V CDR1 and CDR2: MNHNY, SVGAGI (reference sequence). The V end was cut by 8 bases, the J end by 6 bases, with 12 bases between. This CDR3 reads CASGAAGDTQYF. The CDR3 bases are TGTGCCAGCGGCGCTGCGGGGGATACGCAGTATTTT.

The rearrangement links TRBV27 to TRBJ2-2; D gene ambiguous. CDR1 and CDR2 from the germline V gene are MNHEY and SMNVEV (reference sequence). V dropped 5 bases and J dropped 7 bases, with 11 bases sitting between them. CDR3 length: 13 residues. The CDR3 DNA reads TGTGCCAGCAGTGGTAGTTTTCTCGGGGAGCTGTTTTTT. Translating gives CASSGSFLGELFF.